This record covers a single T cell receptor beta chain. Its antigen is unknown. The input lacks base qualities; no much larger clone sits a single base away. This sample stems from a study of beta chain features in type 1 diabetes listed by TCRdb under 2018. Study-wide context: No differences in mean age, gender distribution, total cell number or subset yield were found between patients and healthy donors. A total of approximately 99,000,000 sorted cells were examined across all samples, and RNA yield correlated strongly with the number of cells per subset. The study compared the TCRB repertoires of sorted circulating CD4+ T cell subsets in recently diagnosed type 1 diabetes patients with those in matched healthy donors. Regulatory and stem cell-like memory subsets were isolated from only 8 patients and roughly 8 healthy donors, whereas naive and central memory subsets came from all 30 or so donors.

Each donor gave one peripheral blood draw, roughly 110 mL on average, collected into heparinised tubes. A BD FACSAria II and a panel including CD45RO, CCR7, CD25, CD127, CD95 and CD27 were used to sort naive, central memory, regulatory and stem cell-like memory CD4+ T cells. Purity was above 95% for every sorted population. Right away, PBMCs were isolated by Lymphoprep density gradient centrifugation and were stained directly, with no culture step. Samples were stained and sorted in pairs, with one healthy donor and one patient per experiment, so that batch effects were minimized. According to the germline V gene, CDR1 reads SQVTM and CDR2 reads ANQGSEA. Its CDR3 holds 12 amino acids, cysteine through phenylalanine. The read is trimmed to its CDR3 DNA, 36 bases read in frame from base 1. At the junction V is shortened by 7 bases and J by 11 bases, with 20 bases in between. All of the isolated RNA was reverse transcribed with the High Capacity cDNA Reverse Transcription Kit, so expressed TCRB transcripts were sequenced. Deep immunoSEQ sequencing was applied to naive, central memory and regulatory T cell samples, giving an average of roughly 3.5 million total reads per sample. Sorted cells were lysed in RLT buffer and RNA was extracted with DNase-treated RNeasy Micro or Mini kits, depending on cell number. Each cell subset was processed separately to prevent cross-contamination, with patient and healthy donor samples processed together. The immunoSEQ multiplex PCR was used to amplify TCRB sequences from cDNA, generating 87-bp fragments that spanned the CDR3 region. Amplicons were sequenced on the Illumina HiSeq platform. The authors' analysis ran thus. PCR bias was corrected computationally using synthetic template baselines, and reads within Hamming distance 2 were collapsed, with unmergeable singletons discarded. By aligning reads against IMGT, V, D and J genes, CDR3 length, and insertions or deletions at six rearrangement sites were assigned. Within each subset, clonotype counts were normalized to sorted cell number, and only after that were true diversity and Gini coefficients computed with the tcR R package. The overlap coefficient, calculated on TCRB nucleotide sequences, was used to quantify repertoire sharing. As a proxy for the pre-selection repertoire, out-of-frame TCRB sequences from naive cells were analyzed. The immuneACCESS repertoire file appears here via TCRdb, limited to in-frame rearrangements. These files lack a portion of the clones; in checked studies, under half of the deficit traces to unresolved V genes, and the cause of the others is not known. That table supplies the V and J calls and clone size; D and trimming were determined from the DNA. Counted in this sample were 600,000 to 650,000 clones; around 15% of them appeared once. Around 0.095% of the sample goes to the ten largest clones.

Study-level results and caveats: HLA sub-analyses involved small numbers of individuals, so any influence of HLA type on TCRB rearrangement remained unresolved. In all four CD4+ subsets, TCRB CDR3 length was moderately but significantly shorter in type 1 diabetes patients. Naive, central memory and regulatory TCRB repertoires appeared to be more alike among patients than among healthy donors. PCR might favor shorter templates, but patient and control samples were amplified and corrected together, so any skew would affect both groups equally. Because cDNA was sequenced instead of genomic DNA, activated cells with high expression could be over-represented, although the groups did not differ in activation or CD3 levels. At VDJ recombination sites, patients with type 1 diabetes made fewer insertions and deleted more nucleotides, a pattern implying thymic rearrangement abnormalities.

The specimen was naive CD4+ T cells from blood. The cell subset or site label corresponds to: true naive CD4+ T cells. This TCR was sampled from a man in his late teens or twenties in good health. The sequence joins TRBV29-1 to TRBJ1-1; a tentative D match to TRBD1 spans 5 bases. The nucleotide sequence is TGCAGCGGTGGGGCAGGTAGAAAGGATGCTTTCTTT. Translation gives CSGGAGRKDAFF.